Presented here are 3 T cell receptor beta chains from one specimen sequenced in a study of blood T cell repertoires in COVID-19. Here immunoSEQ multiplex PCR was the method, and the copy in TCRdb shows in-frame clones only, minus some. Of a few hundred thousand clones in the sample, roughly 87% were seen once. Sequenced material: peripheral blood. These receptors were obtained from a man between 18 and 35 years old with active or convalescent COVID-19.

The chain combines TRBV28 with TRBJ1-6; D not resolved. The germline V gene encodes CDR1 MDHEN and CDR2 SYDVKM. The CDR3 totals 17 residues. Trimming pared 3 bases from V and 7 bases from J, leaving 19 bases between. The CDR3 DNA follows: TGTGCCAGCAGTTTCGTGGCCTTTACTACGGGGAATTCACCCCTCCACTTT. This sequence encodes CASSFVAFTTGNSPLHF.

V is TRBV7-3 and J is TRBJ2-1; 7 nucleotides match TRBD2. Trimming removed 3 bases from V and 8 bases from J; junction bases left unmatched: 10. Germline CDR1 SGHTA, CDR2 FQGTGA. The CDR3 has 15 residues. The chain's CDR3 is CASSLSGGSLYEQFF. CDR3 nucleotides: TGTGCCAGCAGCTTGTCTGGCGGGAGTTTATATGAGCAGTTCTTC.

J is TRBJ1-1 and V is TRBV5-1, with 8 bases identical to TRBD1. Unmatched junction bases numbered 13, after V lost 4 bases and J lost 8 bases. CDR3 length equals 15 residues. The germline CDR1 and CDR2 sequences are SGHRS and YFSETQ. The CDR3 DNA reads TGCGCCAGCAGCACGGCCCCCCAGGGGGCGTCAGAAGCTTTCTTT. Encoded protein: CASSTAPQGASEAFF. Using reference TRBV5-1 and TRBJ1-1 for the parts outside the CDR3, the full variable domain is KAGVTQTPRYLIKTRGQQVTLSCSPISGHRSVSWYQQTPGQGLQFLFEYFSETQRNKGNFPGRFSGRQFSNSRSEMNVSTLELGDSALYLCASSTAPQGASEAFFGQGTRLTVV.